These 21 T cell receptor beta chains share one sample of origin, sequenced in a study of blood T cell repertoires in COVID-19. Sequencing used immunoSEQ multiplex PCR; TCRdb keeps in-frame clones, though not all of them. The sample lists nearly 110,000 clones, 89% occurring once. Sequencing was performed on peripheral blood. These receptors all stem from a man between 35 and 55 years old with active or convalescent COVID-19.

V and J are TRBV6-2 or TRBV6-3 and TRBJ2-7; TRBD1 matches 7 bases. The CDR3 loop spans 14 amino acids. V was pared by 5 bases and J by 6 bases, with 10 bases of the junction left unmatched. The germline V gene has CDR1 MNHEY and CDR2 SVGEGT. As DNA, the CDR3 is TGTGCCAGCAGTCAGACAGAGGGGGCTCGCGAGCAGTACTTC. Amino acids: CASSQTEGAREQYF.

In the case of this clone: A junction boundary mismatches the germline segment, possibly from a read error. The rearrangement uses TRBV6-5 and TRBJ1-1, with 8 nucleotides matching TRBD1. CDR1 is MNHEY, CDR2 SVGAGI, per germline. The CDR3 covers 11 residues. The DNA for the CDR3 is TGTGCCAGCAGCTCTGACAGGGGCCCGAACTTT. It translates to CASSSDRGPNF.

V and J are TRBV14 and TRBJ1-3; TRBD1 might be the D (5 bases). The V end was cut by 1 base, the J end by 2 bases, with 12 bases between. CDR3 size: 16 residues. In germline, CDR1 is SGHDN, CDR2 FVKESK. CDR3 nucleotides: TGTGCCAGCAGCCAAGGAGTGGGGCAGGCTGGAAACACCATATATTTT. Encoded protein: CASSQGVGQAGNTIYF.

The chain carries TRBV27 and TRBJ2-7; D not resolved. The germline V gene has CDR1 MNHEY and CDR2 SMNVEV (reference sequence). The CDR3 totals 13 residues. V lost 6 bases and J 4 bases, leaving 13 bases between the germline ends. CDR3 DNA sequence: TGTGCCAGCAGCCGAACAACAGTATACGAGCAGTACTTC. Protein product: CASSRTTVYEQYF.

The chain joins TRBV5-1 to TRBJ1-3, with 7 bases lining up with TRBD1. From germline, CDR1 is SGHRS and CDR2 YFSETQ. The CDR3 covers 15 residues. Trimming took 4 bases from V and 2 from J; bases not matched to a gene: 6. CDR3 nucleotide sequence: TGCGCCAGCAGCCCAACAGGGGTTGCTGGAAACACCATATATTTT. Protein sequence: CASSPTGVAGNTIYF.

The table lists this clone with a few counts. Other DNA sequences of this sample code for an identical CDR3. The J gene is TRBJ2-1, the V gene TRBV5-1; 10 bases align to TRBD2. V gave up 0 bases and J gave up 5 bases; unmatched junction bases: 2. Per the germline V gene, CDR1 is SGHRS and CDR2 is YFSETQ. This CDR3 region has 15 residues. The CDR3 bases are TGCGCCAGCAGCTTGGAAGGGACTAGCGACAATGAGCAGTTCTTC. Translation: CASSLEGTSDNEQFF.

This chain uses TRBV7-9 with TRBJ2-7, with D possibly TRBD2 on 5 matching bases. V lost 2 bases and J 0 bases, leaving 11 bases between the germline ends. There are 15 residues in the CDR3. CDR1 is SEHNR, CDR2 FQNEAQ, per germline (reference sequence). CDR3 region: CASSLMDSISYEQYF. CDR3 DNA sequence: TGTGCCAGCAGCTTAATGGACTCCATCTCCTACGAGCAGTACTTC.

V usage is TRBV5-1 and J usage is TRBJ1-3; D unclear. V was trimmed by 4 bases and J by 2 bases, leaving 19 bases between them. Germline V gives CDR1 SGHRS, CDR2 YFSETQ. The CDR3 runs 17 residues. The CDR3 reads CASSTVGLLDPGNTIYF. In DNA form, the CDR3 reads TGCGCCAGCAGCACTGTTGGACTCCTGGACCCTGGAAACACCATATATTTT.

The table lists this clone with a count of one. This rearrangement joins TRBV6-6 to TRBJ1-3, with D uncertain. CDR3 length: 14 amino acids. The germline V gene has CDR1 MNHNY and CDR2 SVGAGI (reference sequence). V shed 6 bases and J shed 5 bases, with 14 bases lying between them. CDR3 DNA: TGTGCCAGCAGATCTTTGGGAGGGCGAAACACCATATATTTT. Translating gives CASRSLGGRNTIYF.

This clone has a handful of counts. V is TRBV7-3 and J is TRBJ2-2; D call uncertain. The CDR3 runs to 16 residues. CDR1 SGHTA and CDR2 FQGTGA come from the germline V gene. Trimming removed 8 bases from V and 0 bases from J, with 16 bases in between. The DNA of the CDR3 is TGTGCCAGCTTACAGTCATGTTACGCGAACACCGGGGAGCTGTTTTTT. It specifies CASLQSCYANTGELFF.

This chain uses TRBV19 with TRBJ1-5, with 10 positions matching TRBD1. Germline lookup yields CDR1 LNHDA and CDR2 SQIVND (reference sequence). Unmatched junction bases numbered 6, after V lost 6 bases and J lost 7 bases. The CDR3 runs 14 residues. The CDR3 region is CASSPGQGTQPQHF. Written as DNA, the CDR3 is TGTGCCAGTAGCCCGGGACAGGGGACCCAGCCCCAGCATTTT.

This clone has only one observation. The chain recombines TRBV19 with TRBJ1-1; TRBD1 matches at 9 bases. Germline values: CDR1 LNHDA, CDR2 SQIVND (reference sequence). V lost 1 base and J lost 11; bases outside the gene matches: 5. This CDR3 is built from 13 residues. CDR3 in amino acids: CASSIGTGVGAFF. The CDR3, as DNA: TGTGCCAGTAGTATAGGGACAGGGGTCGGGGCTTTCTTT.

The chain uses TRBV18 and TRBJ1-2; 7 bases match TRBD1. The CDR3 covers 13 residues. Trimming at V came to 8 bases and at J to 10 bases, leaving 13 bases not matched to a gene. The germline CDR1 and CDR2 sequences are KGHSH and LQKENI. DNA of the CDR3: TGTGCCAGCCATCCCACAGGGGTCATCCTCTACACCTTC. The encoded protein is CASHPTGVILYTF.

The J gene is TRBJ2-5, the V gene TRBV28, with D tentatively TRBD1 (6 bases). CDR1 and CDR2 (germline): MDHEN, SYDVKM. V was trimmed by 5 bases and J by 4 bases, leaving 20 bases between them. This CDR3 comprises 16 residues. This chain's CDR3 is CASSQVRQAIRETQYF. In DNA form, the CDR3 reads TGTGCCAGCAGTCAAGTTCGACAGGCGATACGAGAGACCCAGTACTTC.

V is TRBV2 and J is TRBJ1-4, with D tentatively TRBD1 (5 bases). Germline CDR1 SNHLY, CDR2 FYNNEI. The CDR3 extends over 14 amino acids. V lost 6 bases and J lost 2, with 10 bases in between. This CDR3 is CASSRQSTNEKLFF. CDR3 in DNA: TGTGCCAGCAGCCGACAGAGTACTAATGAAAAACTGTTTTTT.

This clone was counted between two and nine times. The CDR3 here is CASDDGTGWVYGYTF. In nucleotides, the CDR3 is TGTGCCAGTGACGACGGGACAGGGTGGGTCTATGGCTACACCTTC. The chain has TRBV19 and TRBJ1-2, with 9 bases identical to TRBD1. This CDR3 is 15 amino acids long. The ends lost 8 bases at V and 4 bases at J; junction bases unmatched: 11. Germline V gene data show CDR1 as LNHDA and CDR2 as SQIVND (reference sequence).

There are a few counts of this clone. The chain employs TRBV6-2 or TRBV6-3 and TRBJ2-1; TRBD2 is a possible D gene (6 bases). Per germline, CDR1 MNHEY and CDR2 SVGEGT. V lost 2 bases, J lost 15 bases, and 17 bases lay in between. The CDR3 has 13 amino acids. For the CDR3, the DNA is TGTGCCAGCAGTTACGTAACGGGAGTGGCGCTGTTCTTC. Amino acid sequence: CASSYVTGVALFF.

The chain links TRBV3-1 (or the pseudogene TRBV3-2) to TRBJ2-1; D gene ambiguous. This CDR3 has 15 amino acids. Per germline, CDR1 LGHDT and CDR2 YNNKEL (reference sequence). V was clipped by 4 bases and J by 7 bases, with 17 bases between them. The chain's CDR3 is CASSPPGALGNEQFF. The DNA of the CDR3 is TGTGCCAGCAGCCCTCCCGGAGCCCTTGGGAATGAGCAGTTCTTC.

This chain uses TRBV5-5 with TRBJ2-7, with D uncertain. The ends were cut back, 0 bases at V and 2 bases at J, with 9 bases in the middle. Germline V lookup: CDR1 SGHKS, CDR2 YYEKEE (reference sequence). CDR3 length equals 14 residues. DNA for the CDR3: TGTGCCAGCAGCTTGGGGCATAGCCCCTACGAGCAGTACTTC. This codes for CASSLGHSPYEQYF.

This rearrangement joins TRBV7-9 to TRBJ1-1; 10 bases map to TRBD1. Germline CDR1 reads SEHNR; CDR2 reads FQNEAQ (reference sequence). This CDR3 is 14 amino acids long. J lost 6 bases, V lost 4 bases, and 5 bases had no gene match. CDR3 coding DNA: TGTGCCAGCAGCTCCGGGACAGGGGTCGCTGAAGCTTTCTTT. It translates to CASSSGTGVAEAFF.

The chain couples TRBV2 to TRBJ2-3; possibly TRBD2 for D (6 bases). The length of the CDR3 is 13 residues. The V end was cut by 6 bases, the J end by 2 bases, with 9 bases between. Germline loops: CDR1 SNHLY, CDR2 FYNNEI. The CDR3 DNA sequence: TGTGCCAGCAGACGCGGGGTCACAGATACGCAGTATTTT. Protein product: CASRRGVTDTQYF.